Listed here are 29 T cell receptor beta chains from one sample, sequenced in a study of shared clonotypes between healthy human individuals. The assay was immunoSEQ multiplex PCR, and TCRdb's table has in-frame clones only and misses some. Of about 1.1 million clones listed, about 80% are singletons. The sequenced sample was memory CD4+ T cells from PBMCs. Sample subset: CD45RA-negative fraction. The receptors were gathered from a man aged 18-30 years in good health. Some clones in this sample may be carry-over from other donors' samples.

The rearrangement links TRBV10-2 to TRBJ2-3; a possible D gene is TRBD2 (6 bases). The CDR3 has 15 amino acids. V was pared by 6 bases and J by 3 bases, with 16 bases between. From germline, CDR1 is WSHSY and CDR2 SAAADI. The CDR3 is CASSWGGTGTDTQYF. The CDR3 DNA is TGCGCCAGCAGCTGGGGCGGGACGGGAACAGATACGCAGTATTTT.

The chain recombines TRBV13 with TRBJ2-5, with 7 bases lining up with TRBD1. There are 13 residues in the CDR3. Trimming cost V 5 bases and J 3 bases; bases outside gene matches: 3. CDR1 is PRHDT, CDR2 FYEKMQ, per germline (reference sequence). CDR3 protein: CASSHDREETQYF. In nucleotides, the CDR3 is TGTGCCAGCAGCCATGACAGGGAAGAGACCCAGTACTTC.

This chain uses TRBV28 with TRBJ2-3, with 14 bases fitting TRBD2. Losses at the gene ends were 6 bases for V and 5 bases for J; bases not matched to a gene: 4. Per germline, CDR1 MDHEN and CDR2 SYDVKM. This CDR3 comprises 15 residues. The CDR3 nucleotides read TGTGCCAGCAGGGGACTAGCGGGAGAACTAGATACGCAGTATTTT. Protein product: CASRGLAGELDTQYF.

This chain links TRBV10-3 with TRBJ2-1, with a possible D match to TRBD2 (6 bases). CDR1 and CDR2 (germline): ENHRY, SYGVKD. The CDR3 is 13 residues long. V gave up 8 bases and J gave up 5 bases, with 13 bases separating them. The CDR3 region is CAISWTTHNEQFF. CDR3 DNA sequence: TGTGCCATCTCCTGGACTACCCACAATGAGCAGTTCTTC.

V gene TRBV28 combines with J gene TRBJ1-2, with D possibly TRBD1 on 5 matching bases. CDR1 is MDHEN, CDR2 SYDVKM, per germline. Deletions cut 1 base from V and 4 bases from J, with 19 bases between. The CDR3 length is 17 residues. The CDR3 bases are TGTGCCAGCAGTTTATCCACGGCCGAGGGGATGGTCTATGGCTACACCTTC. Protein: CASSLSTAEGMVYGYTF.

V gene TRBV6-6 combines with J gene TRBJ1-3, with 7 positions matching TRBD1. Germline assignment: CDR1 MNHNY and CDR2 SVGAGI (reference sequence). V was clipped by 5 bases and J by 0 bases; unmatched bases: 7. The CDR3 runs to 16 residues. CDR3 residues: CASSTYQGVSGNTIYF. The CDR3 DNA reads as TGTGCCAGCAGTACCTATCAGGGGGTCTCTGGAAACACCATATATTTT.

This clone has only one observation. CDR3 coding DNA: TGTGCCAGCAGCCAACGCACACCGAACACCGGGGAGCTGTTTTTT. Amino acid sequence: CASSQRTPNTGELFF. The chain is built from TRBV14 and TRBJ2-2; the D is unclear. The ends were cut back, 2 bases at V and 0 bases at J, with 7 bases in the middle. This CDR3 region has 15 residues. Germline CDR1 and CDR2: SGHDN and FVKESK. The full variable domain, with the rest looked up from reference TRBV14 and TRBJ2-2, is EAGVTQFPSHSVIEKGQTVTLRCDPISGHDNLYWYRRVMGKEIKFLLHFVKESKQDESGMPNNRFLAERTGGTYSTLKVQPAELEDSGVYFCASSQRTPNTGELFFGEGSRLTVL.

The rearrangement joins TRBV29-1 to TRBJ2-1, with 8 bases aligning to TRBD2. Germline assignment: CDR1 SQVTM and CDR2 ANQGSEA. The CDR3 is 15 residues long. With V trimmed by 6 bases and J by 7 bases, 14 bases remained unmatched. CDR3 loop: CSVARGGALINEQFF. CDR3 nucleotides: TGCAGCGTGGCTCGGGGGGGAGCCCTGATTAATGAGCAGTTCTTC.

CDR3 sequence: CATATGSGANVLTF. CDR3 nucleotides: TGTGCCACGGCGACAGGGTCTGGGGCCAACGTCCTGACTTTC. This chain joins TRBV10-3 and TRBJ2-6; 7 nucleotides match TRBD1. This CDR3 contains 14 residues. Germline CDR1 reads ENHRY; CDR2 reads SYGVKD. Trimming cost V 10 bases and J 1 base; bases outside gene matches: 4.

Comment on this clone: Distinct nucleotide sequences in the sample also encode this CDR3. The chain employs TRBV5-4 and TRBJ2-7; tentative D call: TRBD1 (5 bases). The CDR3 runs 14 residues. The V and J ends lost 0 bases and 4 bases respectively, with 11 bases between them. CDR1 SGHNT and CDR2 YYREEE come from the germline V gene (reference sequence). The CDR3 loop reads CASSLDRMTYEQYF. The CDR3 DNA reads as TGTGCCAGCAGCTTGGACAGGATGACTTACGAGCAGTACTTC.

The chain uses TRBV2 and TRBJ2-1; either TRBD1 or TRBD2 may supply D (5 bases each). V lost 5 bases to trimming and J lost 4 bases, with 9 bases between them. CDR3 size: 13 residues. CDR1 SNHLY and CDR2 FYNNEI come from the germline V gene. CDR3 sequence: CASSPGGYNEQFF. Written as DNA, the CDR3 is TGTGCCAGCAGTCCTGGGGGTTACAATGAGCAGTTCTTC.

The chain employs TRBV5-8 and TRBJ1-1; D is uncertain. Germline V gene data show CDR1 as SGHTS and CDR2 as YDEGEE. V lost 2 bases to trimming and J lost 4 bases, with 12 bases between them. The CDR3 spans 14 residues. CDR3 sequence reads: CASSFIMRPTEAFF. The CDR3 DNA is TGTGCCAGCAGCTTCATCATGAGGCCCACTGAAGCTTTCTTT.

CDR3 sequence (DNA): TGCGCCAGCAGCCCGGGACAGGGGGCAGATACGCAGTATTTT. Translated, it gives CASSPGQGADTQYF. The V gene is TRBV5-1, the J gene TRBJ2-3, with TRBD1 matching over 11 bases. CDR1 and CDR2 (germline): SGHRS, YFSETQ. This CDR3 is 14 amino acids long. Germline trimming cut 4 bases from V and 4 bases from J; bases unmatched to any gene: 2.

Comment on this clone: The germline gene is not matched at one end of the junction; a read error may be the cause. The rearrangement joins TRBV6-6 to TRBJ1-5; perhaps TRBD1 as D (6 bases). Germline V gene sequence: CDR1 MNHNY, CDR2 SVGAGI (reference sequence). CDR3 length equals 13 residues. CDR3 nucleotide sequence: TGTGCCGCACAGGGTAGAGGCAATCAGCCCCGGCATTTT. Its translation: CAAQGRGNQPRHF.

The DNA for the CDR3 is TGTGCCAGCAGTTGGGGGGAGCAAGAGACCCAGTACTTC. The encoded protein is CASSWGEQETQYF. The chain carries TRBV6-5 and TRBJ2-5; D possibly corresponds to TRBD2 (6 bases). Germline V gives CDR1 MNHEY, CDR2 SVGAGI. The CDR3 is 13 amino acids. The V end was cut by 4 bases, the J end by 2 bases, with 8 bases between.

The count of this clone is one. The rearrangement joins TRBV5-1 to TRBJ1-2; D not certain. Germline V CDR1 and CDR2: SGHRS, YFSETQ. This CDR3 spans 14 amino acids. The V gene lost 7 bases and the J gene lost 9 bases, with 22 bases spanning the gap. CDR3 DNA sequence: TGCGCCAGCTCCAATTTCACCTCTTTGGGGAGCTACACCTTC. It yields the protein CASSNFTSLGSYTF.

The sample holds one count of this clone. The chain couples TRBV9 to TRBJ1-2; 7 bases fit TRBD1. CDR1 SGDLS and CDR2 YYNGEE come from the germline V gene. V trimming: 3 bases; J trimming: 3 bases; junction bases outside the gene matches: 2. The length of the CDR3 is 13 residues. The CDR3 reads CASSGTGYYGYTF. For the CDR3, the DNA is TGTGCCAGCAGCGGGACAGGATACTATGGCTACACCTTC.

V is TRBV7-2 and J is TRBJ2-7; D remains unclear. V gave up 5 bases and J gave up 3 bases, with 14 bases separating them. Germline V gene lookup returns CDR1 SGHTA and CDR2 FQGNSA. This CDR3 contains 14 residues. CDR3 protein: CASSRASVGYEQYF. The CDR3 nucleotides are TGTGCCAGCAGCCGGGCTAGTGTGGGCTACGAGCAGTACTTC.

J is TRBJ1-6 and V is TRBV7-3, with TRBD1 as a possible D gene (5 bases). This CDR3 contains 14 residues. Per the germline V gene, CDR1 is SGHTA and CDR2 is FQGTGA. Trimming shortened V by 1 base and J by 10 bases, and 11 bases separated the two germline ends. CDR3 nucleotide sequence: TGTGCCAGCAGCTTAAAAGGCCGGGGGTCACCCCTCCACTTT. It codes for CASSLKGRGSPLHF.

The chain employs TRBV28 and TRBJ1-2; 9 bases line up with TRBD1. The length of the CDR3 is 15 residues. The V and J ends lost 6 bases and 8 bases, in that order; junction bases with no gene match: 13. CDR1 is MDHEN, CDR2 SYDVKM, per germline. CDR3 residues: CASRQGQGISSGYTF. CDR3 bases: TGTGCCAGCAGGCAGGGACAGGGAATCTCGAGCGGCTACACCTTC.

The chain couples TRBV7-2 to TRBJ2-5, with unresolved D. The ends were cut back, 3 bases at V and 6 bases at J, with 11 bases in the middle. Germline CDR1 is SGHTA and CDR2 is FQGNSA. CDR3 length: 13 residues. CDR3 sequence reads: CASSLRQRQTQYF. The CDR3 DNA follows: TGTGCCAGCAGCTTGCGTCAGCGTCAGACCCAGTACTTC.

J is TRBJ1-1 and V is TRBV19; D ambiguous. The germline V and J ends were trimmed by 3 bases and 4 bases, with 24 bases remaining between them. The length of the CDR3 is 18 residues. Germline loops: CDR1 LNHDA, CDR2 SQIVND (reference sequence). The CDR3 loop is CASSILAVFDGPGTEAFF. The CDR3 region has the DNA TGTGCCAGTAGTATCCTGGCCGTGTTCGACGGTCCTGGCACTGAAGCTTTCTTT.

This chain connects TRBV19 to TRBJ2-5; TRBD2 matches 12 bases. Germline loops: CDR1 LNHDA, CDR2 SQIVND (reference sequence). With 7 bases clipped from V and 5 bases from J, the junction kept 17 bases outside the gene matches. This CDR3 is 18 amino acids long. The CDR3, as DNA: TGTGCCAGTACCCCGGGAAGGGCTAGCGGGAGGGCCTCGGAGACCCAGTACTTC. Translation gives CASTPGRASGRASETQYF.

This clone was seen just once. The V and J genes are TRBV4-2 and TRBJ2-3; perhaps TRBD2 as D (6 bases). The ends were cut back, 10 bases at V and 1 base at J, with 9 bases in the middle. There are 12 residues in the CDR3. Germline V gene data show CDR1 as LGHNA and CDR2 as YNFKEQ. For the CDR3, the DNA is TGTGCCACCGCTAGCGGCACAGATACGCAGTATTTT. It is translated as CATASGTDTQYF.

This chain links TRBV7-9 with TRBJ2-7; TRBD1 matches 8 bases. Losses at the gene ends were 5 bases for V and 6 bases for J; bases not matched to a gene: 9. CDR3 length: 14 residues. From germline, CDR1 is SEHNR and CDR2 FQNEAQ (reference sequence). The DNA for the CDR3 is TGTGCCAGCAGCCGCGGACAGGGTTGGGGCGAGCAGTACTTC. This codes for CASSRGQGWGEQYF.

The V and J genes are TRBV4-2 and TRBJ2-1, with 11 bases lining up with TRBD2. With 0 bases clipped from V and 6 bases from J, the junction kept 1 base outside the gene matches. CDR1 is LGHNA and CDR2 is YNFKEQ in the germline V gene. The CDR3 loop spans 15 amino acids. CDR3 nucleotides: TGTGCCAGCAGCCAAGATAGCGGGAGGGGCAATGAGCAGTTCTTC. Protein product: CASSQDSGRGNEQFF.

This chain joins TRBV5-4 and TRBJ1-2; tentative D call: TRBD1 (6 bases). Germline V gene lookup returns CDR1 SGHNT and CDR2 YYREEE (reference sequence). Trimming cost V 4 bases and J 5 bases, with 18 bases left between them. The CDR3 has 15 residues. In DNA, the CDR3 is TGTGCCAGCAGCCCCTCCCCACAGGGCGGTTATGGCTACACCTTC. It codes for CASSPSPQGGYGYTF.

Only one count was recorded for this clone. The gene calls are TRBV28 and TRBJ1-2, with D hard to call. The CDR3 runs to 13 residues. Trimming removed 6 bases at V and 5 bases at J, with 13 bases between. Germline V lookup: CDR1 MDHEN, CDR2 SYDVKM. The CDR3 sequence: CASSPPRPYGYTF. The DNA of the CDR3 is TGTGCCAGCAGCCCCCCCCGACCTTATGGCTACACCTTC.

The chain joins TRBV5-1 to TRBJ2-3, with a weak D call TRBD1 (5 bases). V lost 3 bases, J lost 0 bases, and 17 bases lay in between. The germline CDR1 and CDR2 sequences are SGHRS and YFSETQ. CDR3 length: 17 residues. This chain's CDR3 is CASSYQNQGLSTDTQYF. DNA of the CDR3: TGCGCCAGCAGCTACCAGAATCAGGGTCTTAGCACAGATACGCAGTATTTT.